The 10 T cell receptor beta chains below were found in one sample sequenced in a study of cytomegalovirus exposure and HLA in healthy donors (dated by TCRdb to 2016 to 2017). The library was produced with the immunoSEQ multiplex PCR assay. For the multiplex PCR, a mixture combining 60 forward primers for TCR Vbeta segments and 13 reverse primers for TCR Jbeta segments was used. The clones in this table, taken by TCRdb from immuneACCESS, are in-frame only. Not every clone is retained; where verified, under half of the shortfall comes from an unresolved V gene, and the cause of the rest is unknown. This sample lists 200,000 to 250,000 clones; over 80% were detected once. More than 5% of the sample lies in the top ten. Source material: PBMCs. The origin of the receptors is a woman in her thirties or forties in good health and CMV-seropositive.

Only a few counts were recorded for this clone. The chain uses TRBV30 and TRBJ2-7; D is perhaps TRBD1 (6 bases). The length of the CDR3 is 12 residues. Trimming removed 1 base from V and 7 bases from J, with 11 bases in between. Germline CDR1 reads GTSNPN; CDR2 reads SVGIG (reference sequence). CDR3 protein: CAWSGQVWEQYF. Written as DNA, the CDR3 is TGTGCCTGGAGTGGACAGGTTTGGGAGCAGTACTTC.

The rearrangement joins TRBV19 to TRBJ2-5; the match to TRBD1 covers 10 bases. V was pared by 6 bases and J by 3 bases, with 1 base of the junction left unmatched. The CDR3 has 13 amino acids. Germline V gene sequence: CDR1 LNHDA, CDR2 SQIVND (reference sequence). CDR3 DNA sequence: TGTGCCAGTAGCGGGACAGGGGAAGAGACCCAGTACTTC. Its protein is CASSGTGEETQYF.

This rearrangement joins TRBV2 to TRBJ1-4; D might be TRBD1 (6 bases). CDR3 length: 15 amino acids. Per the germline V gene, CDR1 is SNHLY and CDR2 is FYNNEI. Trimming pared 6 bases from V and 8 bases from J, leaving 19 bases between. CDR3 in amino acids: CASSRPRGAGEKLFF. The CDR3 coding sequence is TGTGCCAGCAGCCGCCCCAGGGGCGCAGGCGAAAAACTGTTTTTT.

The chain combines TRBV29-1 with TRBJ1-1; no firm D call. The CDR3 covers 14 residues. V lost 4 bases and J 1 base, leaving 13 bases between the germline ends. Germline loops: CDR1 SQVTM, CDR2 ANQGSEA. CDR3 nucleotide sequence: TGCAGCGTTGCGCCAGCCGGAGCGAACACTGAAGCTTTCTTT. Amino acid sequence: CSVAPAGANTEAFF.

This clone came up once. The CDR3 protein is CASSGGGSNYGYTF. For the CDR3, the DNA is TGCGCCAGCAGCGGGGGAGGCAGTAACTATGGCTACACCTTC. The chain employs TRBV5-1 and TRBJ1-2, with a possible D match to TRBD1 (5 bases). The length of the CDR3 is 14 residues. Germline CDR1 and CDR2: SGHRS and YFSETQ. Trimming stripped 4 bases from V and 1 base from J, with 11 bases between.

The genes are TRBV7-9 and TRBJ1-1; 9 bases match TRBD1. This CDR3 region has 15 residues. Germline values: CDR1 SEHNR, CDR2 FQNEAQ (reference sequence). The V gene end was trimmed by 3 bases and the J gene end by 10 bases; junction bases not matched to a gene: 12. The CDR3 here is CASSFGGTGNLRAFF. Here the CDR3 DNA reads TGTGCCAGCAGCTTTGGTGGGACAGGGAATCTGAGAGCTTTCTTT.

The V call is TRBV10-3, the J call TRBJ2-7, with D perhaps matching TRBD1 (5 bases). V lost 8 bases to trimming and J lost 0 bases, with 11 bases between them. From germline, CDR1 is ENHRY and CDR2 SYGVKD. CDR3 length: 13 residues. CDR3 bases: TGTGCCATCGGGGCAGGCCTCTCCTACGAGCAGTACTTC. This gives the protein CAIGAGLSYEQYF.

This rearrangement joins TRBV4-3 to TRBJ2-3, with D perhaps TRBD1 (5 bases). Looked up from germline, CDR1 is LGHNA and CDR2 is YSLEER. The CDR3 length is 17 residues. V was cut by 0 bases and J by 0 bases, with 13 bases left in between. The CDR3 DNA sequence: TGCGCCAGCAGCCAAGATCTGGGGCCCTCTAGCACAGATACGCAGTATTTT. Translated, it gives CASSQDLGPSSTDTQYF.

The CDR3 DNA follows: TGCGCCAGCAGCCAAGTCAGGGCTCGGGAGCAGTTCTTC. It encodes CASSQVRAREQFF. The V gene is TRBV4-3, the J gene TRBJ2-1, with D possibly TRBD1 on 5 matching bases. Germline loops: CDR1 LGHNA, CDR2 YSLEER. V was shortened by 1 base and J by 10 bases, with 11 bases between the two germline ends. CDR3 length: 13 residues.

The genes are TRBV30 and TRBJ1-5; D not resolved. This CDR3 contains 14 residues. Trimming cost V 3 bases and J 6 bases, with 15 bases left between them. Germline lookup yields CDR1 GTSNPN and CDR2 SVGIG (reference sequence). The CDR3 region has the DNA TGTGCCTGGAGCGGAGGAGTGAGTAGTCAGCCCCAGCATTTT. This codes for CAWSGGVSSQPQHF.